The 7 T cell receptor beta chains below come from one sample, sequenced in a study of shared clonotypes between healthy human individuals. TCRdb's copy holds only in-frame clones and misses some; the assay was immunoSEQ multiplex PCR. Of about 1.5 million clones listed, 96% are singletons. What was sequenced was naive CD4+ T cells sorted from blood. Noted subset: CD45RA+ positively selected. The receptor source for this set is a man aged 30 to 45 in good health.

The CDR3 bases are TGCGCCAGCAGCATTGGGGGGGTACCCTACGAGCAGTACTTC. It specifies CASSIGGVPYEQYF. The chain joins TRBV5-1 to TRBJ2-7; 7 bases are shared with TRBD2. V shed 4 bases and J 2 bases; nucleotides not matched to a gene: 6. Germline lookup yields CDR1 SGHRS and CDR2 YFSETQ. The length of the CDR3 is 14 residues.

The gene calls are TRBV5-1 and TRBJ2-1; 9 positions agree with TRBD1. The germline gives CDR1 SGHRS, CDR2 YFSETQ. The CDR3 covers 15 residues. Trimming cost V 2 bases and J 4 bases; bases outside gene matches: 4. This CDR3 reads CASSFDRGAYNEQFF. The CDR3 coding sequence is TGCGCCAGCAGCTTCGACAGGGGGGCTTACAATGAGCAGTTCTTC.

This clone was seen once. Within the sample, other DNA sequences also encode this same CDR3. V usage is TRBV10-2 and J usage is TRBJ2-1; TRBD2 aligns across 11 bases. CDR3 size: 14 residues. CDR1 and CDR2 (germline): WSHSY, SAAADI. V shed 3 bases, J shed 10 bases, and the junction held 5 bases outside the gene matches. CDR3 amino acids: CASSELAGDGEQFF. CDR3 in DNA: TGCGCCAGCAGTGAACTAGCGGGAGACGGGGAGCAGTTCTTC.

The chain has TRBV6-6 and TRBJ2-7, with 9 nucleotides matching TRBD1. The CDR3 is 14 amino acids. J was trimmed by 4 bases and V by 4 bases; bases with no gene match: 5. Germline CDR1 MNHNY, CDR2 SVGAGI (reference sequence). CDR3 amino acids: CASSSIGQGYEQYF. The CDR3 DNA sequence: TGTGCCAGCAGTTCGATCGGACAGGGGTACGAGCAGTACTTC.

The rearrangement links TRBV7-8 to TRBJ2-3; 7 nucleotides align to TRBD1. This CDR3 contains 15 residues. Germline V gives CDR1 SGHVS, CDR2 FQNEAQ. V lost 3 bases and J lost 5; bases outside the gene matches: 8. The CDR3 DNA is TGTGCCAGCAGCTTTTCTACAGGGGCTGGAGATACGCAGTATTTT. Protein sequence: CASSFSTGAGDTQYF.

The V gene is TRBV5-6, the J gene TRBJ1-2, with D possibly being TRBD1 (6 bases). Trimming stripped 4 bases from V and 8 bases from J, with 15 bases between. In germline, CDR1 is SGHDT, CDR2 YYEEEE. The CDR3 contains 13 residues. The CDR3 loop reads CASSPGGGGGYTF. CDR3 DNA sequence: TGTGCCAGCAGCCCTGGCGGGGGCGGAGGCTACACCTTC.

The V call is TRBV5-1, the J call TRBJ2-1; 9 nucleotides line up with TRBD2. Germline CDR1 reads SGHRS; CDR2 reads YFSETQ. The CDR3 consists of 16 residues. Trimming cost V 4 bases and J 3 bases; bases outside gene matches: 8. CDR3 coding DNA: TGCGCCAGCAGCGCCTACCCTAGCGGGGTCTACAATGAGCAGTTCTTC. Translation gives CASSAYPSGVYNEQFF.